The T cell receptor beta chain under discussion was sequenced for a study of vaccination and CD4 T cells after COVID-19. Sequence data for DNA of cultured CD4+ T cells were generated by the Oncomine TCR Beta short-read assay. TCRdb reprocessed the PCR reads with MiXCR, giving one entry per CDR3 protein. This sample yields just under 4,500 distinct CDR3 sequences, of which 22% are seen a single time; roughly 50% belongs to the top ten. Documented treatment: roughly ten-day PBMC culture with coronavirus spike peptide pools or control peptides (ViraFEST assay). This CDR3 is 15 amino acids long. The germline gives CDR1 SEHNR, CDR2 FQNEAQ (reference sequence). J was trimmed by 4 bases and V by 5 bases; bases with no gene match: 9. By share of the sample, this clonotype is medium-sized (0.01 to 0.1%). Antigen: not known.

This receptor was taken from a human donor who had recovered from COVID-19. This specimen was CD4+ T cells from blood, cultured in vitro, taken after SARS-CoV-2 vaccination. This chain uses TRBV7-9 with TRBJ1-2, with TRBD1 matching 8 bases. CDR3 nucleotides: TGTGCCAGCAGCCCCCAGGGACAGGTTATCTATGGCTACACCTTC. Translation: CASSPQGQVIYGYTF.